This T cell receptor beta chain was recovered during a study of shared clonotypes between healthy human individuals. Overall study context: Donor composition was a couple of women and a few men, aged 18 to 49. The plates for each donor numbered three CD4 naive, three CD4 memory, two CD8 naive and one CD8 memory. Study-level results: Naive CD4 clonotype sharing across a few donors was about 5%.

The V end lost 7 bases, the J end lost 2 bases, and 14 bases lay between the germline ends. CDR3 length equals 14 residues. CDR1 SNHLY and CDR2 FYNNEI come from the germline V gene. In the original analysis: Because ImmunoSEQ provided only junction sequences with no quality scores, the filtering differed. Generated by immunoSEQ multiplex PCR, the TCRdb table keeps only in-frame clones and is missing some. V and J calls and clone size are copied from that table; D and trimming were computed from the DNA. The sample lists some 790,000 clones, 55% to 75% occurring once. Notes on this clone: Antigen: not known.

The sequenced sample consisted of memory CD4+ T cells sorted from blood. Subset described: CD45RA-negative fraction. This chain links TRBV2 with TRBJ1-1; the D is unclear. This TCR was sampled from a woman between 25 and 40 years old in good health. Here the CDR3 reads CASITESANTEAFF. The CDR3 DNA reads TGTGCCAGCATCACCGAGTCGGCTAACACTGAAGCTTTCTTT.